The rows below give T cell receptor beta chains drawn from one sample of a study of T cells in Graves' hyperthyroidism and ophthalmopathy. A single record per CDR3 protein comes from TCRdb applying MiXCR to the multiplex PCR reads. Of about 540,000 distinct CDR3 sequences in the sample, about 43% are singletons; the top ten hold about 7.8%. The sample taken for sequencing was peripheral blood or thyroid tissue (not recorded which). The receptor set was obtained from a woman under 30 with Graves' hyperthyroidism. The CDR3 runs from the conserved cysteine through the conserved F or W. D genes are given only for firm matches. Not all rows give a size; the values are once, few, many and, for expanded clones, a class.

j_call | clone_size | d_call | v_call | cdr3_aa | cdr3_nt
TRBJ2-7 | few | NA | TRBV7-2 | CASSPRDISYEQYF | TGTGCCAGCAGTCCCAGGGACATATCCTACGAGCAGTACTTC
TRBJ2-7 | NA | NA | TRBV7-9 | CASSAKFVYEQYF | TGTGCCAGCAGCGCAAAGTTCGTGTACGAGCAGTACTTC
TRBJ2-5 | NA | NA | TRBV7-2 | CASSYRMGGETQYF | TGTGCCAGCAGCTATAGGATGGGTGGGGAGACCCAGTACTTC
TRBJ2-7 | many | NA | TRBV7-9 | CASSLAGEAYEQYF | TGTGCCAGCAGCTTAGCGGGGGAGGCCTACGAGCAGTACTTC
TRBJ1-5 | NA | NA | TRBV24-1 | CATSAPTALHCWHRSEPLAPQHF | TGTGCCACCAGTGCCCCGACGGCCCTTCACTGCTGGCACAGAAGTGAGCCCTTAGCGCCCCAGCATTTT
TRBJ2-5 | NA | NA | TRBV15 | CATGIGGQETQYF | TGTGCCACCGGAATTGGAGGCCAAGAGACCCAGTACTTC
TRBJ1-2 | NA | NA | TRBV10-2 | CASSQVNGYGYTF | TGTGCCAGCAGCCAAGTTAACGGTTATGGCTACACCTTC
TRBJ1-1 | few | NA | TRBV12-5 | CASAWNTEAFF | TGTGCTAGTGCGTGGAACACTGAAGCTTTCTTT
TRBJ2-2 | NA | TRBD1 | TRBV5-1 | CASSLAQGATGELFF | TGCGCCAGCAGCTTGGCACAGGGGGCCACCGGGGAGCTGTTTTTT
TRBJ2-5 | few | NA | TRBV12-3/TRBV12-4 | CASSFSGFQETQYF | TGTGCCAGCAGTTTTTCGGGCTTCCAAGAGACCCAGTACTTC
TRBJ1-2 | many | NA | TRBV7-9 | CASSQGGRNGYTF | TGTGCCAGCAGCCAGGGAGGGCGGAATGGCTACACCTTC
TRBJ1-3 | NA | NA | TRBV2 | CASSANQGHSGNTIYF | TGTGCCAGCAGCGCGAATCAGGGGCACTCTGGAAACACCATATATTTT
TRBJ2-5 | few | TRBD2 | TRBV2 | CASSPPLAGGETQYF | TGTGCCAGCAGCCCGCCCCTAGCGGGAGGAGAGACCCAGTACTTC
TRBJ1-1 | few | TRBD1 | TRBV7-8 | CASSFRTGDTEAFF | TGTGCCAGCAGCTTCCGTACAGGGGACACTGAAGCTTTCTTT
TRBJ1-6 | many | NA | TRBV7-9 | CASSTTVQGSGSPLHF | TGTGCCAGCAGCACTACGGTGCAGGGAAGCGGTTCACCCCTCCACTTT
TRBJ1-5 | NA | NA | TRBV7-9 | CTSSQEQGRGQPQHF | TGCACCAGCAGCCAAGAACAGGGACGCGGTCAGCCCCAGCATTTT
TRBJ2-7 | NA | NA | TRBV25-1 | CASGEGGLHEQYF | TGTGCCAGCGGTGAAGGGGGGCTTCACGAGCAGTACTTC
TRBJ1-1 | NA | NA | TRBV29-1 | CSVWSGQNTEAFF | TGCAGCGTTTGGAGTGGACAGAACACTGAAGCTTTCTTT
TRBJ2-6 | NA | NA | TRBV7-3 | CASSRQANVLTF | TGTGCCAGCAGCAGACAGGCGAACGTCCTGACTTTC
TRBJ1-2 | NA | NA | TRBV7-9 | CASSQDGREGYGYTF | TGCGCCAGCAGCCAAGATGGGAGAGAGGGCTATGGCTACACCTTC
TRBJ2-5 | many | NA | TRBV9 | CASSLRGRRYETQYF | TGTGCCAGCAGCTTAAGGGGGAGGCGATACGAGACCCAGTACTTC
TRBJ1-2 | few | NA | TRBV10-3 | CASSYSGVFEGYTF | TGTGCCAGCAGTTACTCTGGCGTCTTCGAAGGCTACACCTTC
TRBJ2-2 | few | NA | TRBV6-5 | CASKVYTGELFF | TGTGCCAGCAAAGTCTACACCGGGGAGCTGTTTTTT
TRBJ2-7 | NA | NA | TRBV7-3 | CASSKRGALHEQYF | TGTGCCAGCAGCAAACGGGGGGCGTTACACGAGCAGTACTTC
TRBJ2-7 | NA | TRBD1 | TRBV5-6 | CASSSGQSEYEQYF | TGTGCCAGCAGCTCGGGACAGTCGGAATACGAGCAGTACTTC
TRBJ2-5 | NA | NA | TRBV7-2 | CASSFDLAYQETQYF | TGTGCCAGCAGCTTTGACCTAGCATACCAAGAGACCCAGTACTTC
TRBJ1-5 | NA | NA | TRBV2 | CASTDSGASYEHF | TGTGCCAGCACGGATAGCGGGGCCTCCTACGAGCATTTT
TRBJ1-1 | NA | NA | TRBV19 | CASSPEGVGDTEAFF | TGTGCCAGTAGTCCGGAGGGGGTGGGGGACACTGAAGCTTTCTTT
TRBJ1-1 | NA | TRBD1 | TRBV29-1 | CSARQGGPEAFF | TGCAGCGCTAGACAGGGTGGCCCTGAAGCTTTCTTT
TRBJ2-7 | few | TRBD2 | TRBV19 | CASSGLAVGVDEQYF | TGTGCCAGTAGTGGACTAGCGGTAGGGGTCGACGAGCAGTACTTC
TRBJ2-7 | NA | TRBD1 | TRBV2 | CASSYGAGGLEQYF | TGTGCCAGCAGTTACGGGGCAGGGGGCCTCGAGCAGTACTTC
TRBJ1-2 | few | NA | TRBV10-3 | CASTSRDTNYGYTF | TGTGCCAGCACCTCCCGGGACACTAACTATGGCTACACCTTC
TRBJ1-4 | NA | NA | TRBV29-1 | CSVQNPGRKGEKLFF | TGCAGCGTCCAAAACCCGGGACGGAAAGGAGAAAAACTGTTTTTT
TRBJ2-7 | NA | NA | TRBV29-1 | CSLSRGPVPGEQYF | TGCAGCTTGAGTCGGGGACCGGTACCGGGGGAGCAGTACTTC
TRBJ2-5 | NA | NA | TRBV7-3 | CASSQDGGAKETQYF | TGTGCCAGCAGCCAAGATGGGGGCGCCAAAGAGACCCAGTACTTC
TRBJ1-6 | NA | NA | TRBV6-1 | CASNKPLHF | TGTGCCAGCAACAAACCCCTCCACTTT
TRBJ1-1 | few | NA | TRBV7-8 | CASSQDSGKDTEAFF | TGTGCCAGCAGCCAAGACTCGGGGAAGGACACTGAAGCTTTCTTT
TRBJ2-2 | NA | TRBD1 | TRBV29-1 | CSRGQNTGELFF | TGCAGCAGGGGGCAGAACACCGGGGAGCTGTTTTTT
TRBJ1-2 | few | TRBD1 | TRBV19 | CATYRDRGFYGYTF | TGTGCCACCTACCGGGACAGGGGGTTCTATGGCTACACCTTC
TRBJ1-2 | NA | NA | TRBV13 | CASSSYSGTF | TGTGCCAGCAGCTCATATAGCGGCACCTTC
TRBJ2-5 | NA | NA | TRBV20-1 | CSARARTSKETQYF | TGCAGTGCTAGAGCCCGCACCTCTAAAGAGACCCAGTACTTC
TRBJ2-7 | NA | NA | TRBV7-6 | CASSRVGSYEQYF | TGTGCCAGCAGCAGGGTAGGTTCCTACGAGCAGTACTTC
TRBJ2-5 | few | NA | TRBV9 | CASSQVPFGETQYF | TGTGCCAGCAGCCAAGTGCCTTTCGGGGAGACCCAGTACTTC
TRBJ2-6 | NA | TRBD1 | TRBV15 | CATSSQGTGGANVLTF | TGTGCCACCAGCAGCCAAGGGACAGGTGGGGCCAACGTCCTGACTTTC
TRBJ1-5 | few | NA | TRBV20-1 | CSASRTVGFTGNQPQHF | TGCAGTGCTAGTAGGACAGTTGGGTTCACAGGCAATCAGCCCCAGCATTTT
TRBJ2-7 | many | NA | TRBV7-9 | CASNDDNEQYF | TGTGCCAGCAACGACGACAATGAGCAGTACTTC
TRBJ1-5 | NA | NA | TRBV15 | CATSTSDETQHF | TGTGCCACCAGCACTAGTGATGAGACCCAGCATTTT
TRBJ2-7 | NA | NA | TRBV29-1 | CSVHRPGILSYEQYF | TGCAGCGTCCACCGCCCAGGGATCCTCTCCTACGAGCAGTACTTC
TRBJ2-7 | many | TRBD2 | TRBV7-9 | CASSLEGGSSYEQYF | TGTGCCAGCAGCTTAGAGGGCGGGAGCTCCTACGAGCAGTACTTC
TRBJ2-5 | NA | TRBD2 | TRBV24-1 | CATSDPGLAGGPETQYF | TGTGCCACCAGTGACCCTGGACTAGCGGGAGGGCCGGAGACCCAGTACTTC
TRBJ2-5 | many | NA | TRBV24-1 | CATSDRVLGQETQYF | TGTGCCACCAGTGACAGGGTTTTAGGGCAAGAGACCCAGTACTTC
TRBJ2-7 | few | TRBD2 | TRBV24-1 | CATSPSGLAVFDEQCF | TGTGCCACCAGTCCCTCGGGACTAGCGGTTTTTGACGAGCAGTGCTTC
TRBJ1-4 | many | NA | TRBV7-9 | CASSQGSANEKLFF | TGTGCCAGCAGCCAGGGCTCGGCTAATGAAAAACTGTTTTTT
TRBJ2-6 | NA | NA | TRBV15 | CATSREDLTF | TGTGCCACCAGCAGAGAGGACCTGACTTTC
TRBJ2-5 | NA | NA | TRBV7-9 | CASRGRARQETQYF | TGTGCCAGCAGGGGCAGGGCCCGACAAGAGACCCAGTACTTC
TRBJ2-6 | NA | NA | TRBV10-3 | CAISGGSGSGANVLTF | TGTGCCATCAGTGGGGGTTCGGGCTCTGGGGCCAACGTCCTGACTTTC
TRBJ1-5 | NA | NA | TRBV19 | CASSRQGTQPQHF | TGTGCCAGTAGTCGCCAGGGAACTCAGCCCCAGCATTTT
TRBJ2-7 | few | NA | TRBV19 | CASSPGPISYEQYF | TGTGCCAGTAGTCCCGGGCCCATCTCCTACGAGCAGTACTTC